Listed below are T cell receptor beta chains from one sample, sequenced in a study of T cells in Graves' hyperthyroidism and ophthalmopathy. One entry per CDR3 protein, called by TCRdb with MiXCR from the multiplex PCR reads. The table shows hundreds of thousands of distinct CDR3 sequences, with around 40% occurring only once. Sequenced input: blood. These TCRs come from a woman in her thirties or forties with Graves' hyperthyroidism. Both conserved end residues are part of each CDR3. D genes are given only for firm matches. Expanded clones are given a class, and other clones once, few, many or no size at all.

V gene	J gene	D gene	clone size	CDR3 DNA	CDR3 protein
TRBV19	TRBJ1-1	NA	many	TGTGCCAGTAGCCAAACGGGGGGGCCTACTGAAGCTTTCTTT	CASSQTGGPTEAFF
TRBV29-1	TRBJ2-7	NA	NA	TGCAGCGTTGATATGGATAGCGCTGGCTACGAGCAGTACTTC	CSVDMDSAGYEQYF
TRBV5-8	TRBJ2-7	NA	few	TGTGCCAGCAAAAGGGGGTTCGCCTACGAGCAGTACTTC	CASKRGFAYEQYF
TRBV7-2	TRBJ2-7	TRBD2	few	TGTGCCAGCAGCGACTCGACTAGCGGGAGGCGCCACGAGCAGTACTTC	CASSDSTSGRRHEQYF
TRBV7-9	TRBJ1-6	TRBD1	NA	TGTGCCAGCAGTAGAGGACAGGGTAATTCACCCCCCCACTTT	CASSRGQGNSPPHF
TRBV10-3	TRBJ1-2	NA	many	TGTGCCATCAGTGAGACAGGGTGGTATGGCTACACCTTC	CAISETGWYGYTF
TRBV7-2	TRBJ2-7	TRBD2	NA	TGTGCCAGCAGCACGAGGACTAGCGGTTCTTTCTACGAGCAGTACTTC	CASSTRTSGSFYEQYF
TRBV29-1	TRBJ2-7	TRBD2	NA	TGCAGCGTTGAGGGACTAGCGGTCCCCTACGAGCAGTACTTC	CSVEGLAVPYEQYF
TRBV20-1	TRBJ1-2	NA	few	TGCAGTGCTGTCAACAGGAACTATGGCTACACCTTC	CSAVNRNYGYTF
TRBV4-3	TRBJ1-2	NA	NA	TGCGCCAGCAGCCAAGAACCACAGGGCGGTCGGGGCTACACCTTC	CASSQEPQGGRGYTF
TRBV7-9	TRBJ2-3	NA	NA	TGTGCCAGCAGCTTAATCGACAGGCGAAAGCATACGCAGTATTTT	CASSLIDRRKHTQYF
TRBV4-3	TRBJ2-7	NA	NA	TGCGCCAGCAGCCAAGGCCTGTGGGGCCGCGACCACGAGCAGTACTTC	CASSQGLWGRDHEQYF
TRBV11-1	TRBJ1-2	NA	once	TGTGCCAGCAGCCCCTTGGGGCAGGGGCTCCTTGAGGGCGGCTACACCTTC	CASSPLGQGLLEGGYTF
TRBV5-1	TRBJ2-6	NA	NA	TGCGCCAGCAGCTTGGTTGGGGGAGGCTCCCCTGCGTCTGGGGCCAACGTCCTGACTTTC	CASSLVGGGSPASGANVLTF
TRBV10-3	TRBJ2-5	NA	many	TGTGCCATCAGTGCACAAGACTACCGGGAGACCCAGTACTTC	CAISAQDYRETQYF
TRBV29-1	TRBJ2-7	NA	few	TGCAGCGCCAGGACAGCGAGGGGGGGAGAGCAGTACTTC	CSARTARGGEQYF
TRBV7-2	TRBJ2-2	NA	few	TGTGCCAGCAGCCACTCCGAGGGGCCCGGGGAGCTGTTTTTT	CASSHSEGPGELFF
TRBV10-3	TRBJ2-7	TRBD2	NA	TGTGCCAGCAGTTTAAGTATCCGGGAGGGCCACGAGCAGTACTTC	CASSLSIREGHEQYF
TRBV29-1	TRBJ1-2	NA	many	TGCAGCGTTGAAGACAGGGGCTATGGCTACACCTTC	CSVEDRGYGYTF
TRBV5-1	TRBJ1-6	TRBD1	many	TGCGCCAGCAGCTGGGACAGCGACAATTCACCCCTCCACTTT	CASSWDSDNSPLHF
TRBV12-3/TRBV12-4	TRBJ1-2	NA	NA	TGTGCCAGCAGTCTCCCGGGACGCCCTAACTATGGCTACACCTTC	CASSLPGRPNYGYTF
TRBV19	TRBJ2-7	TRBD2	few	TGTGCCAGTAGTCTCCGGACTAGCGGCTCCTACGAGCAGTACTTC	CASSLRTSGSYEQYF
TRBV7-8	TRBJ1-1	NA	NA	TGTGCCAGCAGACCTTACCGGGACCCCGGTGGAGCTTTCTTT	CASRPYRDPGGAFF
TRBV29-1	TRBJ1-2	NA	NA	TGCAGCGTTGTTCACCGGGACAACTCTAACTATGGCTACACCTTC	CSVVHRDNSNYGYTF
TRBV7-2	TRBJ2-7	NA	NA	TGTGCCAGCAGCCTGAGGGACTTCCCCTACGAGCAGTACTTC	CASSLRDFPYEQYF
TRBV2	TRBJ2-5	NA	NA	TGTGCCAGCAGATCGACTACACAAGAGACCCAGTACTTC	CASRSTTQETQYF
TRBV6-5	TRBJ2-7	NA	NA	TGTGCCAGCAGTTCGGCGGCAACCTACGAGCAGTACTTC	CASSSAATYEQYF
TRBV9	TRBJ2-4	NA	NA	TGTGCCAGCAGCGGTTCAAGGGGGGAGTTGGACATTCAGTACTTC	CASSGSRGELDIQYF
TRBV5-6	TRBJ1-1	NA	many	TGTGCCAGCAGCTTACTCAGGGACACTGAAGCTTTCTTT	CASSLLRDTEAFF
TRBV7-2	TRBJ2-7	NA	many	TGTGCCAGCAGCTTAGGGTTAGGGAGCTCCTACGAGCAGTACTTC	CASSLGLGSSYEQYF
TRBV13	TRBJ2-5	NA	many	TGTGCCAGCAGCGGCCAGACTAGTCAAGAGACCCAGTACTTC	CASSGQTSQETQYF
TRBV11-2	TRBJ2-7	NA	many	TGTGCCAGCAGCGCCTTGACATCCTACGAGCAGTACTTC	CASSALTSYEQYF
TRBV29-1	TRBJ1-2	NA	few	TGCAGCGTTGACCCGTCGGGGGATCCCAGGGGCTACACCTTC	CSVDPSGDPRGYTF
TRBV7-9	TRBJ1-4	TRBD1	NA	TGTGCCAGCACCCCTTCGGGACAGGGGCATGAAAAACTGTTTTTT	CASTPSGQGHEKLFF
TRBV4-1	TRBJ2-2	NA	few	TGCGCCAGCAGTGCCAGCATGGTCGGAGGGGAGCTGTTTTTT	CASSASMVGGELFF
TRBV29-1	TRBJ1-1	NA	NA	TGCAGCATGGGGTGGGGGGGGGTGAACACTGAAGCTTTCTTT	CSMGWGGVNTEAFF
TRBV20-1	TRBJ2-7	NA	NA	TGCAGTGCTTGGGAAGGGAGCTCCTACGAGCAGTACTTC	CSAWEGSSYEQYF
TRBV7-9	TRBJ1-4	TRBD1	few	TGTGCCAGCAGCCGCATACAGGGGAGCGGTAATGAAAAACTGTTTTTT	CASSRIQGSGNEKLFF
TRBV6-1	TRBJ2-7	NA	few	TGTGCCAGCAGGAGGAAGGGGCAGGGCGGCTACGAGCAGTACTTC	CASRRKGQGGYEQYF
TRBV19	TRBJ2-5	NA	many	TGTGCCAGTAGTATAGTTTTGCAGGGTGAGAAGACCCAGTACTTC	CASSIVLQGEKTQYF
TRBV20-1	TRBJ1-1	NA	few	TGCAGTGCTAGAGGGTTAGGGGGGGGCCCTCACATGAACACTGAAGCTTTCTTT	CSARGLGGGPHMNTEAFF
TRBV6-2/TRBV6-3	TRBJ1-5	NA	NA	TGTGCCAGCAGCAGCCGGGACACCCATGGGAATCAGCCCCAGCATTTT	CASSSRDTHGNQPQHF
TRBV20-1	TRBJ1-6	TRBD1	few	TGCAGTGCTAGATCTATACAGGGGACACCCCTCCACTTT	CSARSIQGTPLHF
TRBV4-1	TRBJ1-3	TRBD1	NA	TGCGCCAGCAGCCAGGTCAGGGGGCAGGTAAACACCATATATTTT	CASSQVRGQVNTIYF
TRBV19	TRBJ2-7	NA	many	TGTGCCAGTAGTGTGGAGGACCATTTATACGAGCAGTACTTC	CASSVEDHLYEQYF
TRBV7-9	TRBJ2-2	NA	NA	TGTGCCAGCAGCTTTTCGGGTCAGGGCAGATCCGGGGAGCTGTTTTTT	CASSFSGQGRSGELFF
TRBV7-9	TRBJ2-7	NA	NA	TGTGCCAGCAGCGCGCAGGGTCTGGAGCAGTACTTC	CASSAQGLEQYF
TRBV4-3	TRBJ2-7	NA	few	TGCGCCAGCAGCCAAGGGGGACATGGCTCCTACGAGCAGTACTTC	CASSQGGHGSYEQYF